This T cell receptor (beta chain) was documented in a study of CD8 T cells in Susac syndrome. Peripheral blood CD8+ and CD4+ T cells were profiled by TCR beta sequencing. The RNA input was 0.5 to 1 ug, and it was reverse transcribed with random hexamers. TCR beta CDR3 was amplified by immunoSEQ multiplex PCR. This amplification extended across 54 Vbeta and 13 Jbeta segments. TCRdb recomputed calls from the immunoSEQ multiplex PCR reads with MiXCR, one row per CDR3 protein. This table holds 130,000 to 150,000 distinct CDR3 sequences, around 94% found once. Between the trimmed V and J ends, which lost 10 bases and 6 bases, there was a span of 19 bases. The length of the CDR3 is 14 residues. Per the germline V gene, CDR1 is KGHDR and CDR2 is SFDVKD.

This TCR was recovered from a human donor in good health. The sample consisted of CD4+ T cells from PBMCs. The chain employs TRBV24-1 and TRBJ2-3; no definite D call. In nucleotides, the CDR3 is TGTGCCACAACAACCGGGCCCCCGGCGGATACGCAGTATTTT. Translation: CATTTGPPADTQYF.